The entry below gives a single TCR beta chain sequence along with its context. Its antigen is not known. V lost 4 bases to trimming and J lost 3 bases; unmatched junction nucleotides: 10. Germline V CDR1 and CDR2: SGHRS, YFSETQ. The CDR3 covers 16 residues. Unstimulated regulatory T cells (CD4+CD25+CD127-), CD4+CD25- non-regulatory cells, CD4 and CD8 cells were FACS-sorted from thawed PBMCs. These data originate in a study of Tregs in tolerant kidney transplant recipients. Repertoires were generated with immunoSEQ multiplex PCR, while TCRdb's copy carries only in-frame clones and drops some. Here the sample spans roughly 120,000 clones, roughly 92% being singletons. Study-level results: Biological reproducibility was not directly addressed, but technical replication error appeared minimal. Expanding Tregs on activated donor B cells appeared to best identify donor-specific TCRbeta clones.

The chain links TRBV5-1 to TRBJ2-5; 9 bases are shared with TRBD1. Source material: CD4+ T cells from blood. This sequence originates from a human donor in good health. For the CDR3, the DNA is TGCGCCAGCAGCCCTCGAGGACAGGGGTACGAAGAGACCCAGTACTTC. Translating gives CASSPRGQGYEETQYF. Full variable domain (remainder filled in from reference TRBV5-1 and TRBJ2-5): KAGVTQTPRYLIKTRGQQVTLSCSPISGHRSVSWYQQTPGQGLQFLFEYFSETQRNKGNFPGRFSGRQFSNSRSEMNVSTLELGDSALYLCASSPRGQGYEETQYFGPGTRLLVL.